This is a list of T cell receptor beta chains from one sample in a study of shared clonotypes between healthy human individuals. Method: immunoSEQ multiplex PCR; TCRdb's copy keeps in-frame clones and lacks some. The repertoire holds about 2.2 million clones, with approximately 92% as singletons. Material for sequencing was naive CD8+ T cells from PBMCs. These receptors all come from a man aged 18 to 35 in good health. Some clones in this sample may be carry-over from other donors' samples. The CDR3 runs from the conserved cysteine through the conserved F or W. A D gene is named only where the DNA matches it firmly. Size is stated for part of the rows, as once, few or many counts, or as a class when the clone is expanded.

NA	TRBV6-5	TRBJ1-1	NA	TGTGCCAGCAGCTCCATGAACACTGAAGCTTTCTTT	CASSSMNTEAFF
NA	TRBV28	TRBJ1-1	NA	TGTGCCAGCAGTCGAACTACAGGGAAGGGGGGGACTGAAGCTTTCTTT	CASSRTTGKGGTEAFF
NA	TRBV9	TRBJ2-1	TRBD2	TGTGCCAGCAGCTTGACTAGCGGGAGTGGCAATGAGCAGTTCTTC	CASSLTSGSGNEQFF
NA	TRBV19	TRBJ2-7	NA	TGTGCCAGTAGTATTTTCGGGCACTACGAGCAGTACTTC	CASSIFGHYEQYF
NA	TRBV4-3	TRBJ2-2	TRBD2	TGCGCCAGCAGCCAAGATGTGAGCGGGAGAGTCACCGGGGAGCTGTTTTTT	CASSQDVSGRVTGELFF
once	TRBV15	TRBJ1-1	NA	TGTGCCACCAGCAGAGATGTGGGGTGGGGGGACACTGAAGCTTTCTTT	CATSRDVGWGDTEAFF
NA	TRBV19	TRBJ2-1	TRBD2	TGTGCCAGTAGTATAGGACCCGGGACTAGCGGGATGAATGAGCAGTTCTTC	CASSIGPGTSGMNEQFF
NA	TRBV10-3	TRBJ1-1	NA	TGTGCCATCAGCTTAGGGACGGATGAAGCTTTCTTT	CAISLGTDEAFF
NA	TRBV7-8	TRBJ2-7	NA	TGTGCCAGCAGCTCAGGACAGGGAGGGTCCTACGAGCAGTACTTC	CASSSGQGGSYEQYF
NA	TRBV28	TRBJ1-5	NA	TGTGCCAGCAATATTTATGGGGGCGTAGGGGCCCAGCATTTT	CASNIYGGVGAQHF
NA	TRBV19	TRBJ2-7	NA	TGTGCCAGTAGTGCGGGGAGCTACGAGCAGTACTTC	CASSAGSYEQYF
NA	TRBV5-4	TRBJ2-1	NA	TGTGCCAGCAGCTTGGTATTCGGACTCAATATGCGTTACAATGAGCAGTTCTTC	CASSLVFGLNMRYNEQFF
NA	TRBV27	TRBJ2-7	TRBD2	TGTGCCAGCAGTCCCGGACGGGGGGTTTACGAGCAGTACTTC	CASSPGRGVYEQYF
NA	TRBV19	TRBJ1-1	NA	TGTGCCAGTAGTATCCCACAAGGGTACTTAGGCACTGAAGCTTTCTTT	CASSIPQGYLGTEAFF
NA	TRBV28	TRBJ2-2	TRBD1	TGTGCCAGCAGACGGGACAGAACGAACACCGGGGAGCTGTTTTTT	CASRRDRTNTGELFF
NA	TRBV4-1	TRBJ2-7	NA	TGCGCCAGCAGCCAAGATATTAGGGTGGACCCCAACTACGAGCAGTACTTC	CASSQDIRVDPNYEQYF
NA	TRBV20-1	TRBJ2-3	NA	TGCAGTGCCCACTGGGGGAATACGCAGTATTTT	CSAHWGNTQYF
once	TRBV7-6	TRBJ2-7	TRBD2	TGTGCCAGCAGCCCTAAGGGAGGACTAGGGTTCTACGAGCAGTACTTC	CASSPKGGLGFYEQYF
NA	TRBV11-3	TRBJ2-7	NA	TGTGCCAGCAGCAGCAGTCCTACCTACGAGCAGTACTTC	CASSSSPTYEQYF
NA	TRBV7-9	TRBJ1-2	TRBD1	TGTGCCAGCAGCCCGGGACAGAATAACTATGGCTACACCTTC	CASSPGQNNYGYTF
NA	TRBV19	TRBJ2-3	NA	TGTGCCAGTAGTATTGACAGGACCACAGATACGCAGTATTTT	CASSIDRTTDTQYF
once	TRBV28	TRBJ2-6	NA	TGTGCCAGCAGTCTCCGGCGCCTGAGCAACGTCCTGACTTTC	CASSLRRLSNVLTF
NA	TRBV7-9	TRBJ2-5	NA	TGTGCCAGCAGCTTAATCTGGGGCGGGACGGAGACCCAGTACTTC	CASSLIWGGTETQYF